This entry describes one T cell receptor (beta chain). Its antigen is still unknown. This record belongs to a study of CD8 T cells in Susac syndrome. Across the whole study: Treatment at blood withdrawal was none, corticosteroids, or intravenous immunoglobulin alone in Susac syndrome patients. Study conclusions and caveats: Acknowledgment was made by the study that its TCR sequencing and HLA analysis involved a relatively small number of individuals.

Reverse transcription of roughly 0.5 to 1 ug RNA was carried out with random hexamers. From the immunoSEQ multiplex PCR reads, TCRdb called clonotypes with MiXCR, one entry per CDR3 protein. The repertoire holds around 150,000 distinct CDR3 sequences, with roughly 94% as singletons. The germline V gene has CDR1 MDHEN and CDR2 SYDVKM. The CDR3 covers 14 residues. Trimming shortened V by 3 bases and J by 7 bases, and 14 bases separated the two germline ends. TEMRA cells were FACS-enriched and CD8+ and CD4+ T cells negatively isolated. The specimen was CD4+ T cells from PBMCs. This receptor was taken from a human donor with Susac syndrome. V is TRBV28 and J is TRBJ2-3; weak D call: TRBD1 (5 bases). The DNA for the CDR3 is TGTGCCAGCAGTTTCGGTGGGGCCATTAATACGCAGTATTTT. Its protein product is CASSFGGAINTQYF. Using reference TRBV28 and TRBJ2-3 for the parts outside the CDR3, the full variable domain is DVKVTQSSRYLVKRTGEKVFLECVQDMDHENMFWYRQDPGLGLRLIYFSYDVKMKEKGDIPEGYSVSREKKERFSLILESASTNQTSMYLCASSFGGAINTQYFGPGTRLTVL.